The 8 T cell receptor beta chains listed next were all sequenced from one sample in a study of cytomegalovirus exposure and HLA in healthy donors. Clones were read by immunoSEQ multiplex PCR, and TCRdb kept only the in-frame ones, dropping some. The sample consists of 80,000 to 100,000 clones, 87% of them appearing once. The source material was PBMCs. The source of these receptors is a man aged 18 to 29 in good health and CMV-seropositive.

The chain combines TRBV9 with TRBJ1-2, with a tentative D call TRBD1 (5 bases). Germline V CDR1 and CDR2: SGDLS, YYNGEE. The CDR3 consists of 15 residues. V lost 4 bases and J lost 4, with 17 bases in between. CDR3 in DNA: TGTGCCAGCAGCCCGACCGGGACTCATCGCTATGGCTACACCTTC. Residues: CASSPTGTHRYGYTF.

With respect to this clone: Its ends do not fully match the called genes, so a read error is possible. J is TRBJ1-2 and V is TRBV5-4; 8 bases map to TRBD1. Germline CDR1 SGHNT, CDR2 YYREEE (reference sequence). This CDR3 is built from 16 residues. CDR3 sequence (DNA): TGCGCCAGCAGCCAAGCACCGGGACAGGCGAACTATGGCTACACCTTC. Residues: CASSQAPGQANYGYTF. Combining the CDR3 with reference TRBV5-4 and TRBJ1-2 gives the whole variable domain ETGVTQSPTHLIKTRGQQVTLRCSSQSGHNTVSWYQQALGQGPQFIFQYYREEENGRGNFPPRFSGLQFPNYSSELNVNALELDDSALYLCASSQAPGQANYGYTFGSGTRLTVV.

V usage is TRBV10-1 and J usage is TRBJ1-5; 10 positions agree with TRBD1. Germline CDR1 reads WNHNN; CDR2 reads SYGVQD (reference sequence). The CDR3 has 15 amino acids. V gave up 6 bases and J gave up 1 base; unmatched junction bases: 3. CDR3 DNA: TGCGCCAGCAGATCGGGACAGGGGAGCAATCAGCCCCAGCATTTT. This sequence encodes CASRSGQGSNQPQHF.

The chain couples TRBV7-8 to TRBJ2-1, with TRBD2 matching 7 bases. V dropped 1 base and J dropped 3; count of bases not matched to a gene: 3. CDR1 is SGHVS, CDR2 FQNEAQ, per germline. The CDR3 has 15 residues. The CDR3 DNA reads as TGTGCCAGCAGCTTAGAAGGGACTATCTACAATGAGCAGTTCTTC. Encoded protein: CASSLEGTIYNEQFF.

J is TRBJ2-1 and V is TRBV29-1; D might be TRBD2 (6 bases). The CDR3 has 14 residues. V lost 4 bases and J lost 1, with 11 bases in between. Germline loops: CDR1 SQVTM, CDR2 ANQGSEA. CDR3: CSVARLGSYNEQFF. Written as DNA, the CDR3 is TGCAGCGTTGCGAGACTAGGATCCTACAATGAGCAGTTCTTC.

V usage is TRBV9 and J usage is TRBJ1-4, with D perhaps TRBD1 (5 bases). Trimming left V 0 bases short and J 6 bases short, with 12 bases between. Looked up from germline, CDR1 is SGDLS and CDR2 is YYNGEE. CDR3 length: 15 residues. The DNA for the CDR3 is TGTGCCAGCAGCGTAGAAGGTTGGGGGGATGAAAAACTGTTTTTT. Protein sequence: CASSVEGWGDEKLFF.

The chain has TRBV6-1 and TRBJ2-1; possible D gene TRBD2, 5 bases. Trimming pared 2 bases from V and 8 bases from J, leaving 13 bases between. The CDR3 is 14 amino acids. Germline V lookup: CDR1 MNHNS, CDR2 SASEGT. The CDR3 is CASSEKLGFDEQFF. The CDR3 nucleotides read TGTGCCAGCAGTGAAAAACTAGGATTTGATGAGCAGTTCTTC.

V usage is TRBV6-5 and J usage is TRBJ2-7, with 10 bases that match TRBD2. The V segment lost 2 bases and the J segment 6 bases; nucleotides outside the gene matches: 10. The germline V gene has CDR1 MNHEY and CDR2 SVGAGI. The CDR3 has 16 amino acids. The CDR3 region is CASSYQREGPGGEQYF. Here the CDR3 DNA reads TGTGCCAGCAGTTACCAGCGGGAGGGCCCCGGTGGCGAGCAGTACTTC.